The next 22 T cell receptor beta chains were all read from a single sample in a study of blood T cell repertoires in COVID-19. Assay: immunoSEQ multiplex PCR; the TCRdb copy retains only in-frame clones and omits some. This repertoire shows about 200,000 clones, 85% found once; its top ten account for over 15%. The sequenced material came from PBMCs or T cells enriched from blood (not recorded which). These receptors all come from a man aged 40-49 years who had recovered from COVID-19.

This clone was observed a single time. This sequence joins TRBV7-9 and TRBJ2-5; D remains unclear. Per germline, CDR1 SEHNR and CDR2 FQNEAQ (reference sequence). V was trimmed by 3 bases and J by 4 bases, leaving 6 bases between them. The CDR3 is 12 residues long. The CDR3 DNA reads TGTGCCAGCAGCTTTTACGGAGAGACCCAGTACTTC. It translates to CASSFYGETQYF.

The J gene is TRBJ2-2, the V gene TRBV2; no clear D gene. Germline CDR1 and CDR2: SNHLY and FYNNEI. The V end lost 5 bases, the J end lost 6 bases, and 4 bases lay between the germline ends. This CDR3 has 11 residues. CDR3 bases: TGTGCCAGCAGTCTGTCCGGGGAGCTGTTTTTT. Protein: CASSLSGELFF.

This chain uses TRBV28 with TRBJ1-5; 7 bases align to TRBD1. Germline V CDR1 and CDR2: MDHEN, SYDVKM. This CDR3 region has 15 residues. V shed 5 bases and J 3 bases; nucleotides not matched to a gene: 7. As DNA, the CDR3 is TGTGCCAGCAGTGAAACAGGGGCCTCCAATCAGCCCCAGCATTTT. Its protein is CASSETGASNQPQHF.

The rearrangement uses TRBV7-9 and TRBJ2-5; possibly TRBD2 for D (6 bases). V lost 1 base to trimming and J lost 3 bases, with 15 bases between them. Germline V CDR1 and CDR2: SEHNR, FQNEAQ (reference sequence). This CDR3 comprises 16 residues. The CDR3 nucleotides read TGTGCCAGCAGCTTAGGGGGGGTCACTCGCGAAGAGACCCAGTACTTC. Translating gives CASSLGGVTREETQYF.

The gene calls are TRBV5-8 and TRBJ1-1; D is perhaps TRBD1 (5 bases). Looked up from germline, CDR1 is SGHTS and CDR2 is YDEGEE. The V and J ends lost 9 bases and 4 bases respectively, with 13 bases between them. The CDR3 loop spans 12 amino acids. CDR3 sequence (DNA): TGTGCCACTGGGTTTAGGGGCACTGAAGCTTTCTTT. Its protein product is CATGFRGTEAFF.

This clone was counted only a few times. The rearrangement links TRBV7-9 to TRBJ2-1; possible D gene TRBD1, 6 bases. V lost 6 bases to trimming and J lost 0 bases, with 15 bases between them. The CDR3 sequence is 16 residues long. Germline-derived CDR1 and CDR2 are SEHNR and FQNEAQ (reference sequence). CDR3 region: CASRFKGGSSYNEQFF. In DNA, the CDR3 is TGTGCCAGCAGATTCAAAGGGGGAAGCTCCTACAATGAGCAGTTCTTC.

The chain is built from TRBV20-1 and TRBJ2-5, with TRBD2 matching 7 bases. V dropped 3 bases and J dropped 5; count of bases not matched to a gene: 0. Germline-derived CDR1 and CDR2 are DFQATT and SNEGSKA (reference sequence). There are 11 residues in the CDR3. The CDR3 loop is CSASGGETQYF. CDR3 nucleotides: TGCAGTGCTAGCGGGGGGGAGACCCAGTACTTC.

This chain connects TRBV4-2 to TRBJ1-5; D possibly corresponds to TRBD1 (6 bases). Germline V lookup: CDR1 LGHNA, CDR2 YNFKEQ. CDR3 length: 15 amino acids. Trimming cost V 3 bases and J 7 bases, with 16 bases left between them. The chain's CDR3 is CASSQDGQTRQPQHF. The DNA of the CDR3 is TGTGCCAGCAGCCAGGACGGACAGACCCGGCAGCCCCAGCATTTT.

This clone was seen a single time. This chain joins TRBV2 and TRBJ2-7; TRBD2 matches at 8 bases. CDR1 is SNHLY and CDR2 is FYNNEI in the germline V gene. The ends lost 7 bases at V and 9 bases at J; junction bases unmatched: 14. This CDR3 spans 14 amino acids. CDR3 region: CASTLLVTSGSQYF. CDR3 nucleotides: TGTGCCAGCACACTCTTGGTAACTAGCGGTTCGCAGTACTTC.

The V gene is TRBV7-2, the J gene TRBJ2-3; 7 bases align to TRBD1. The CDR3 consists of 15 residues. CDR1 is SGHTA and CDR2 is FQGNSA in the germline V gene. J lost 1 base, V lost 5 bases, and 6 bases had no gene match. CDR3 in DNA: TGTGCCAGCAGCAACCCCGGACAGGGCACAGATACGCAGTATTTT. Protein: CASSNPGQGTDTQYF.

The chain links TRBV6-1 to TRBJ2-3; unclear D gene. This CDR3 comprises 13 residues. Germline lookup yields CDR1 MNHNS and CDR2 SASEGT. V was clipped by 4 bases and J by 5 bases, with 10 bases between them. Here the CDR3 DNA reads TGTGCCAGCAGTGTAGCCCCCGGAGATACGCAGTATTTT. Translation: CASSVAPGDTQYF.

The CDR3 DNA sequence: TGTGCCAGCAGTGACGGGATTCACAATGAGCAGTTCTTC. Its translation is CASSDGIHNEQFF. This rearrangement joins TRBV25-1 to TRBJ2-1; a possible D gene is TRBD2 (5 bases). CDR3 length: 13 residues. The germline gives CDR1 MGHDK, CDR2 SYGVNS. The V end lost 3 bases, the J end lost 5 bases, and 8 bases lay between the germline ends.

This chain links TRBV10-3 with TRBJ2-3; 12 bases map to TRBD2. Germline CDR1 ENHRY, CDR2 SYGVKD. V gave up 5 bases and J gave up 3 bases; unmatched junction bases: 3. The CDR3 is 15 amino acids. In nucleotides, the CDR3 is TGTGCCATCAGTCTAGCGGGAGGGCCTACAGATACGCAGTATTTT. Translation: CAISLAGGPTDTQYF.

The CDR3 loop is CASRTRVNTEAFF. CDR3 in DNA: TGTGCCAGCAGGACCAGGGTGAACACTGAAGCTTTCTTT. The rearrangement uses TRBV12-3 or TRBV12-4 and TRBJ1-1, with D tentatively TRBD1 (5 bases). V was trimmed by 6 bases and J by 0 bases, leaving 8 bases between them. CDR3 size: 13 residues.

This chain uses TRBV9 with TRBJ2-7; 7 positions match TRBD1. The ends lost 0 bases at V and 6 bases at J; junction bases unmatched: 3. Looked up from germline, CDR1 is SGDLS and CDR2 is YYNGEE. The length of the CDR3 is 13 residues. The CDR3 region has the DNA TGTGCCAGCAGCGTAGAGGGGGCCGGCGAGCAGTACTTC. Protein: CASSVEGAGEQYF.

The V call is TRBV19, the J call TRBJ2-1; 12 bases map to TRBD2. Germline CDR1 and CDR2: LNHDA and SQIVND (reference sequence). V shed 5 bases and J 6 bases; nucleotides not matched to a gene: 17. The CDR3 covers 19 residues. The CDR3 spells CASSSSGRTSGKQGNEQFF. The CDR3 bases are TGTGCCAGTAGTTCCTCCGGGAGGACTAGCGGGAAACAGGGCAATGAGCAGTTCTTC. The full variable domain, in which reference TRBV19 and TRBJ2-1 provide the parts outside the CDR3, is DGGITQSPKYLFRKEGQNVTLSCEQNLNHDAMYWYRQDPGQGLRLIYYSQIVNDFQKGDIAEGYSVSREKKESFPLTVTSAQKNPTAFYLCASSSSGRTSGKQGNEQFFGPGTRLTVL.

This chain connects TRBV5-1 to TRBJ1-6; no reliable D call. Germline assignment: CDR1 SGHRS and CDR2 YFSETQ. V dropped 0 bases and J dropped 7 bases, with 14 bases sitting between them. CDR3 length: 16 amino acids. CDR3 residues: CASSLEPEFGNSPLHF. The DNA of the CDR3 is TGCGCCAGCAGCTTGGAACCGGAATTCGGGAATTCACCCCTCCACTTT.

The chain is built from TRBV5-1 and TRBJ2-5, with 8 bases aligning to TRBD1. Trimming took 4 bases from V and 5 from J; bases not matched to a gene: 13. CDR3 length: 16 residues. Germline CDR1 and CDR2: SGHRS and YFSETQ. The CDR3 reads CASSPGHRGNVETQYF. In DNA, the CDR3 is TGCGCCAGCAGCCCAGGTCACAGGGGGAACGTGGAGACCCAGTACTTC. Using reference TRBV5-1 and TRBJ2-5 for the parts outside the CDR3, the full variable domain is KAGVTQTPRYLIKTRGQQVTLSCSPISGHRSVSWYQQTPGQGLQFLFEYFSETQRNKGNFPGRFSGRQFSNSRSEMNVSTLELGDSALYLCASSPGHRGNVETQYFGPGTRLLVL.

V and J are TRBV27 and TRBJ1-2, with 9 nucleotides matching TRBD1. CDR1 MNHEY and CDR2 SMNVEV come from the germline V gene (reference sequence). The CDR3 has 18 amino acids. V trimming: 3 bases; J trimming: 0 bases; junction bases outside the gene matches: 11. The DNA of the CDR3 is TGTGCCAGCAGTTTGGGCACAGGGGGCCCTTTTGCTAACTATGGCTACACCTTC. Its protein product is CASSLGTGGPFANYGYTF.

The chain is built from TRBV7-9 and TRBJ2-7; D gene ambiguous. Germline loops: CDR1 SEHNR, CDR2 FQNEAQ (reference sequence). This CDR3 comprises 15 residues. Trimming removed 2 bases at V and 1 base at J, with 12 bases between. The DNA of the CDR3 is TGTGCCAGCAGCTTAAGCCAGGCACTGTCCTACGAGCAGTACTTC. Residues: CASSLSQALSYEQYF.

The J gene is TRBJ2-7, the V gene TRBV5-5, with TRBD2 identical over 7 bases. In germline, CDR1 is SGHKS, CDR2 YYEKEE (reference sequence). The CDR3 is made up of 15 amino acids. With 4 bases clipped from V and 0 bases from J, the junction kept 7 bases outside the gene matches. CDR3 amino acids: CASSARRESSYEQYF. The CDR3 nucleotides read TGTGCCAGCAGCGCTCGGCGGGAGAGCTCCTACGAGCAGTACTTC.

The chain combines TRBV28 with TRBJ1-1; D gene unclear. The CDR3 is 11 amino acids. V was clipped by 6 bases and J by 4 bases, with 6 bases between them. Per germline, CDR1 MDHEN and CDR2 SYDVKM. CDR3 loop: CASSLLTEAFF. DNA of the CDR3: TGTGCCAGCAGCCTTCTCACTGAAGCTTTCTTT. The full variable domain, its missing parts supplied by reference TRBV28 and TRBJ1-1, is DVKVTQSSRYLVKRTGEKVFLECVQDMDHENMFWYRQDPGLGLRLIYFSYDVKMKEKGDIPEGYSVSREKKERFSLILESASTNQTSMYLCASSLLTEAFFGQGTRLTVV.